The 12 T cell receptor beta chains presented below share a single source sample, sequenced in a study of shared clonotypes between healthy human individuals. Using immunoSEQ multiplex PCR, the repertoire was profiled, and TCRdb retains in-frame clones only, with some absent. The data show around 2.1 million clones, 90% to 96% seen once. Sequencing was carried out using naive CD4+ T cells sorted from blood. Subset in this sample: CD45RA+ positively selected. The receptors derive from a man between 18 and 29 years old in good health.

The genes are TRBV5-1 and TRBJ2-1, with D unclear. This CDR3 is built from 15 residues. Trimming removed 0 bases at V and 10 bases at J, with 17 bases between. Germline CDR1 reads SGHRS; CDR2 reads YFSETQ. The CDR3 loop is CASSLEATARGEQFF. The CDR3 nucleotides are TGCGCCAGCAGCTTGGAGGCGACCGCCCGAGGAGAGCAGTTCTTC. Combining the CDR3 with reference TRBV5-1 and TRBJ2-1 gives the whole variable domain KAGVTQTPRYLIKTRGQQVTLSCSPISGHRSVSWYQQTPGQGLQFLFEYFSETQRNKGNFPGRFSGRQFSNSRSEMNVSTLELGDSALYLCASSLEATARGEQFFGPGTRLTVL.

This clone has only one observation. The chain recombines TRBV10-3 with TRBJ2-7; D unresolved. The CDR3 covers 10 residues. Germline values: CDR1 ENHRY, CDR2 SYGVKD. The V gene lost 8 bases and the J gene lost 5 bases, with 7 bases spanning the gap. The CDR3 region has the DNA TGTGCCATCGGCGACGACGAGCAGTACTTC. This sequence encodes CAIGDDEQYF.

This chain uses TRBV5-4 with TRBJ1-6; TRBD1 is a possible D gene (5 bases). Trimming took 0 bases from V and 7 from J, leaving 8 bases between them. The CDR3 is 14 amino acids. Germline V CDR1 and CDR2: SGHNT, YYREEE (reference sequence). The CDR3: CASSLGQLNSPLHF. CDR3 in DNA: TGTGCCAGCAGCTTGGGACAGTTAAATTCACCCCTCCACTTT.

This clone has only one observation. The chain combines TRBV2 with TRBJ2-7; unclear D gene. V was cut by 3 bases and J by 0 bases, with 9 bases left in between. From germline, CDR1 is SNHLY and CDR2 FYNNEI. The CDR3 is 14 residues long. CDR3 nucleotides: TGTGCCAGCAGTGATAGGCCATTCTCCTACGAGCAGTACTTC. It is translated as CASSDRPFSYEQYF. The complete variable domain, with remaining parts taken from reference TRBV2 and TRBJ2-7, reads EPEVTQTPSHQVTQMGQEVILRCVPISNHLYFYWYRQILGQKVEFLVSFYNNEISEKSEIFDDQFSVERPDGSNFTLKIRSTKLEDSAMYFCASSDRPFSYEQYFGPGTRLTVT.

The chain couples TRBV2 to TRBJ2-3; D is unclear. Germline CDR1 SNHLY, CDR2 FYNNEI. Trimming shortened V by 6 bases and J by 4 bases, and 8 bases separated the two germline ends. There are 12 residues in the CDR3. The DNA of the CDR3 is TGTGCCAGCAGGGAAAACGCAGATACGCAGTATTTT. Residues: CASRENADTQYF.

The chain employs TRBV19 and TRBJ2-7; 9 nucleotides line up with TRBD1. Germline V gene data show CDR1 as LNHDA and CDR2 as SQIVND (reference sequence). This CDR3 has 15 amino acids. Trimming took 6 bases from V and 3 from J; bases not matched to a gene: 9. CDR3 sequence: CASRPGQGAGYEQYF. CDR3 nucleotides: TGTGCCAGTAGGCCGGGACAGGGCGCGGGCTACGAGCAGTACTTC. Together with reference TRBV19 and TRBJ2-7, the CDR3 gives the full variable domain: DGGITQSPKYLFRKEGQNVTLSCEQNLNHDAMYWYRQDPGQGLRLIYYSQIVNDFQKGDIAEGYSVSREKKESFPLTVTSAQKNPTAFYLCASRPGQGAGYEQYFGPGTRLTVT.

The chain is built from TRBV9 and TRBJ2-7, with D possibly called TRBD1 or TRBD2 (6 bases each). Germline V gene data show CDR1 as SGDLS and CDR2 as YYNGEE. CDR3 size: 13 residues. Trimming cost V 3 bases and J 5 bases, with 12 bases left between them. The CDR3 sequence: CASSGAGGHEQYF. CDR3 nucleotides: TGTGCCAGCAGCGGCGCCGGGGGCCACGAGCAGTACTTC. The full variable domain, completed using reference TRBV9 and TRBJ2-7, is DSGVTQTPKHLITATGQRVTLRCSPRSGDLSVYWYQQSLDQGLQFLIQYYNGEERAKGNILERFSAQQFPDLHSELNLSSLELGDSALYFCASSGAGGHEQYFGPGTRLTVT.

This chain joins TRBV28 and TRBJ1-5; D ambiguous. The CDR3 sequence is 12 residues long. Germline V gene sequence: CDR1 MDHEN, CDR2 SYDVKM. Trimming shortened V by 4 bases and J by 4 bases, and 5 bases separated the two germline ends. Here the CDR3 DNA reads TGTGCCAGCAGTTCCTTGAATCAGCCCCAGCATTTT. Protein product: CASSSLNQPQHF.

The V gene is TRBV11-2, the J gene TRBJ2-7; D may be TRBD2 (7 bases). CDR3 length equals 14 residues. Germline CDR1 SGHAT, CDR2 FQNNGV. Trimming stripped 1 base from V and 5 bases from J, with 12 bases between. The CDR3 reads CASSLAGGRDEQYF. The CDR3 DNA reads TGTGCCAGCAGCTTAGCGGGGGGCAGGGACGAGCAGTACTTC.

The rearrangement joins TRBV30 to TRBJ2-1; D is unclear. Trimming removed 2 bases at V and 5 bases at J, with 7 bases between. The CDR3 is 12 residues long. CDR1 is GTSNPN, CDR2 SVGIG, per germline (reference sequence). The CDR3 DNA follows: TGTGCCTGGAGTTTCAACCACAATGAGCAGTTCTTC. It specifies CAWSFNHNEQFF. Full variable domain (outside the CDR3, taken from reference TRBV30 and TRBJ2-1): SQTIHQWPATLVQPVGSPLSLECTVEGTSNPNLYWYRQAAGRGLQLLFYSVGIGQISSEVPQNLSASRPQDRQFILSSKKLLLSDSGFYLCAWSFNHNEQFFGPGTRLTVL.

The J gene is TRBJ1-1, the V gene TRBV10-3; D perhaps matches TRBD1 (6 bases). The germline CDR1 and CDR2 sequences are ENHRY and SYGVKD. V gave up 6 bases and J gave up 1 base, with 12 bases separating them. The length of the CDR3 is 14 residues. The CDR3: CAIRTGTKNTEAFF. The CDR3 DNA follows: TGTGCCATCAGGACCGGGACAAAGAACACTGAAGCTTTCTTT.

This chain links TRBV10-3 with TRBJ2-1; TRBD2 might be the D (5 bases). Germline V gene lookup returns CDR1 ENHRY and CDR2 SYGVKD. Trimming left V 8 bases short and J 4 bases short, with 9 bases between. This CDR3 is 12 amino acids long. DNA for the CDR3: TGTGCCATCGCCGAGCGGTACAATGAGCAGTTCTTC. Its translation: CAIAERYNEQFF.